Sequencing of this T cell receptor (beta chain) was carried out in a study of OX40 agonist ivuxolimab in advanced cancers. In the study overall: Ivuxolimab was delivered to patients intravenously every 2 weeks at doses spanning 0.01 to 10 mg/kg. From about 20 to 80 years was the age range, with a mean of roughly 64 years, and 70% to 85% were male. Antecedent anti-PD-1, anti-PD-L1 or anti-CTLA-4 therapy was permissible, with roughly 40% having received some.

Overall study findings and caveats: Dosing at 0.1 to 3.0 mg/kg was accompanied by clonal expansion of CD4+ and CD8+ blood T cells by week 6.

The method was immunoSEQ multiplex PCR; TCRdb's version includes in-frame clones alone and lacks a portion of them. Of 22,000 or so clones listed, about 73% were seen once; the top ten hold roughly 15%. The germline V gene encodes CDR1 LNHDA and CDR2 SQIVND (reference sequence). The CDR3 is 13 residues long. Trimming took off 5 bases at V and 4 bases at J, with 11 bases between the two ends. Turning to this clone: What it recognizes is unknown.

The V gene is TRBV19, the J gene TRBJ1-2; D might be TRBD1 (5 bases). This TCR came from an adult with an advanced solid tumor such as melanoma, head and neck, liver or kidney cancer. This material consisted of CD4+ or CD8+ T cells sorted from blood, taken in a trial of the OX40 agonist ivuxolimab. The CDR3 sequence is CASSRSGGYGYTF. The CDR3 coding sequence is TGTGCCAGTAGTCGGTCCGGGGGCTATGGCTACACCTTC.